This TCR beta chain was captured by sequencing in a study of blood T cell repertoires in COVID-19. The table came from immunoSEQ multiplex PCR; TCRdb's copy has only in-frame clones and leaves some out. This table holds some 140,000 clones, 79% found once. There are 18 residues in the CDR3. The receptor's source is a man in his 60s with acute or convalescent COVID-19. The source material was peripheral blood. The V and J genes are TRBV21-1 and TRBJ1-3. TRBV21-1 is annotated as a pseudogene. The CDR3 DNA reads as TGTGCCAGCAGCAATGGGAGGATCAGGGTGAGCTCTGGAAACACCATATATTTT. Its translation is CASSNGRIRVSSGNTIYF.